One and the same sample provided the 25 T cell receptor beta chains below, sequenced in a study of T cells in localized non-small cell lung cancer. The data were produced by immunoSEQ multiplex PCR, yet TCRdb's version contains in-frame clones alone and is incomplete. The sample includes roughly 34,000 clones, more than 75% of them seen just once. The sample here was peripheral blood, taken before any cancer treatment. The receptor set was obtained from a male donor aged 60 or over with stage III lung adenocarcinoma.

V gene TRBV7-9 combines with J gene TRBJ2-7, with 8 bases aligning to TRBD1. The junction had 13 bases not matched to a gene; V was cut back by 4 bases and J by 5 bases. Germline-derived CDR1 and CDR2 are SEHNR and FQNEAQ (reference sequence). This CDR3 comprises 16 residues. DNA of the CDR3: TGTGCCAGCAGCTCTACTAACAGGGGGTCCGGCGACGAGCAGTACTTC. Protein product: CASSSTNRGSGDEQYF.

This sequence joins TRBV6-4 and TRBJ2-1, with TRBD2 matching 9 bases. V lost 3 bases to trimming and J lost 8 bases; unmatched junction nucleotides: 8. This CDR3 spans 15 amino acids. In germline, CDR1 is MRHNA, CDR2 SNTAGT. The CDR3 DNA reads as TGTGCCAGCAGTGAATTCGCGGGGGGGACCTATGAGCAGTTCTTC. It encodes CASSEFAGGTYEQFF.

The chain carries TRBV6-5 and TRBJ2-7, with TRBD1 matching 9 bases. Germline CDR1 reads MNHEY; CDR2 reads SVGAGI. Trimming at V came to 5 bases and at J to 3 bases, leaving 2 bases not matched to a gene. The CDR3 consists of 13 residues. The chain's CDR3 is CASSDRGGYEQYF. The CDR3 DNA follows: TGTGCCAGCAGTGACAGGGGGGGCTACGAGCAGTACTTC.

This sequence joins TRBV16 and TRBJ1-2; the D is unclear. The V end was cut by 5 bases, the J end by 4 bases, with 5 bases between. The CDR3 loop spans 11 amino acids. Per germline, CDR1 KGHSY and CDR2 FQNENV. CDR3 sequence reads: CASSSTYGYTF. DNA for the CDR3: TGTGCCAGCAGCTCAACCTATGGCTACACCTTC.

The J gene is TRBJ2-2, the V gene TRBV9; D is uncertain. Trimming cost V 2 bases and J 9 bases, with 20 bases left between them. The CDR3 consists of 16 residues. CDR1 is SGDLS, CDR2 YYNGEE, per germline. This chain's CDR3 is CASSVSWARTHRELFF. CDR3 bases: TGTGCCAGCAGCGTTTCCTGGGCCCGCACCCACCGGGAGCTGTTTTTT. Full variable domain (remainder filled in from reference TRBV9 and TRBJ2-2): DSGVTQTPKHLITATGQRVTLRCSPRSGDLSVYWYQQSLDQGLQFLIQYYNGEERAKGNILERFSAQQFPDLHSELNLSSLELGDSALYFCASSVSWARTHRELFFGEGSRLTVL.

This rearrangement joins TRBV2 to TRBJ1-2; the match to TRBD1 covers 9 bases. This CDR3 has 14 residues. V trimming: 5 bases; J trimming: 5 bases; junction bases outside the gene matches: 6. Germline-derived CDR1 and CDR2 are SNHLY and FYNNEI. CDR3 sequence: CASSPDRGEYGYTF. CDR3 coding DNA: TGTGCCAGCAGTCCGGACAGGGGAGAGTATGGCTACACCTTC.

The V and J genes are TRBV7-9 and TRBJ1-2; possible D gene TRBD1, 6 bases. Deletions cut 1 base from V and 8 bases from J, with 17 bases between. CDR1 is SEHNR, CDR2 FQNEAQ, per germline (reference sequence). This CDR3 comprises 15 residues. The CDR3 DNA reads TGTGCCAGCAGCTTAGGACAGGTTGCCCAGGAAGGCTACACCTTC. This translates into CASSLGQVAQEGYTF. Together with reference TRBV7-9 and TRBJ1-2, the CDR3 gives the full variable domain: DTGVSQNPRHKITKRGQNVTFRCDPISEHNRLYWYRQTLGQGPEFLTYFQNEAQLEKSRLLSDRFSAERPKGSFSTLEIQRTEQGDSAMYLCASSLGQVAQEGYTFGSGTRLTVV.

This rearrangement joins TRBV5-1 to TRBJ2-4, with unresolved D. This CDR3 is built from 13 residues. Germline values: CDR1 SGHRS, CDR2 YFSETQ. The V end was cut by 0 bases, the J end by 5 bases, with 6 bases between. The CDR3 region is CASSLEAENIQYF. CDR3 DNA: TGCGCCAGCAGCTTGGAAGCAGAAAACATTCAGTACTTC.

The rearrangement uses TRBV5-1 and TRBJ1-1, with 8 positions matching TRBD1. J gave up 3 bases and V 4 bases, and 5 bases lay outside the gene matches. The germline V gene has CDR1 SGHRS and CDR2 YFSETQ. CDR3 length equals 14 residues. This CDR3 is CASSNQGADTEAFF. The CDR3 DNA is TGCGCCAGCAGCAACCAGGGGGCTGACACTGAAGCTTTCTTT.

The rearrangement links TRBV5-1 to TRBJ1-5; unclear D gene. Germline assignment: CDR1 SGHRS and CDR2 YFSETQ. Trimming removed 0 bases at V and 1 base at J, with 14 bases between. CDR3 length equals 17 residues. The CDR3 sequence is CASSLGEQSLSNQPQHF. The CDR3 DNA sequence: TGCGCCAGCAGCTTGGGTGAGCAGAGTTTAAGCAATCAGCCCCAGCATTTT.

The chain links TRBV9 to TRBJ1-3; unclear D gene. Germline lookup yields CDR1 SGDLS and CDR2 YYNGEE. The CDR3 runs 12 residues. The germline V and J ends were trimmed by 3 bases and 4 bases, with 5 bases remaining between them. DNA of the CDR3: TGTGCCAGCAGCGGGTTGGGAAACACCATATATTTT. Protein: CASSGLGNTIYF.

Concerning this clone: This may arise from a read error, as a much more abundant clone is one base away. The identical CDR3 is also encoded by other nucleotide sequences in the sample. This chain joins TRBV7-9 and TRBJ2-5; TRBD1 aligns across 11 bases. Germline V gene sequence: CDR1 SEHNR, CDR2 FQNEAQ (reference sequence). CDR3 length: 14 amino acids. The trim removed 4 bases at V and 4 bases at J, leaving 2 bases unmatched. CDR3 residues: CASSSGQGVETQYF. In nucleotides, the CDR3 is TGTGCCAGCAGCTCGGGACAGGGGGTAGAGACCCAGTACTTC.

This chain connects TRBV21-1 to TRBJ2-3; the listed D gene, TRBD1, was not tested against the DNA. TRBV21-1 is marked as a pseudogene. This CDR3 region has 12 residues. CDR3 amino acids: CARPDSPDTQYF. As DNA, the CDR3 is TGTGCCAGACCGGACAGCCCCGATACGCAGTATTTT.

The chain has TRBV11-2 and TRBJ2-7, with D unresolved. The V end lost 4 bases, the J end lost 3 bases, and 10 bases lay between the germline ends. The germline CDR1 and CDR2 sequences are SGHAT and FQNNGV. The length of the CDR3 is 13 residues. The CDR3 region has the DNA TGTGCCAGCAGCTCAATCCCGAACTACGAGCAGTACTTC. As protein: CASSSIPNYEQYF.

This clone was seen a few times. The genes are TRBV5-1 and TRBJ2-5, with 7 bases lining up with TRBD1. Germline values: CDR1 SGHRS, CDR2 YFSETQ. V trimming: 4 bases; J trimming: 1 base; junction bases outside the gene matches: 4. This CDR3 contains 14 residues. The CDR3, as DNA: TGCGCCAGCAGCAGGGACAGTGCCCAAGAGACCCAGTACTTC. Encoded protein: CASSRDSAQETQYF.

The chain is built from TRBV19 and TRBJ1-5; 9 nucleotides align to TRBD1. Trimming took 8 bases from V and 6 from J; bases not matched to a gene: 5. The length of the CDR3 is 13 residues. The germline V gene has CDR1 LNHDA and CDR2 SQIVND (reference sequence). CDR3 in amino acids: CASAGTGRQPQHF. In nucleotides, the CDR3 is TGTGCCAGTGCCGGGACAGGGCGTCAGCCCCAGCATTTT.

In the case of this clone: No conserved phenylalanine or tryptophan ends this CDR3, so it is likely a read error. It is unclear where the CDR3 begins or ends on the DNA, so no DNA is shown, and the CDR3 is as TCRdb lists it. The chain links TRBV27 to TRBJ2-6. Per the germline V gene, CDR1 is MNHEY and CDR2 is SMNVEV (reference sequence). A total of 12 residues make up the CDR3, ends included. The CDR3 here is CASSTITPGYKV.

The genes are TRBV6-5 and TRBJ2-1; D is perhaps TRBD1 (6 bases). Germline CDR1 reads MNHEY; CDR2 reads SVGAGI. The V end lost 1 base, the J end lost 13 bases, and 14 bases lay between the germline ends. The CDR3 runs to 13 residues. In DNA, the CDR3 is TGTGCCAGCAGTTACTTGAGTAGGGACAAACAGTTCTTC. It is translated as CASSYLSRDKQFF.

In its sample, this clone was seen once. The CDR3 spells CASSPRVFDGKYATNEKLFF. Here the CDR3 DNA reads TGTGCCAGCAGCCCGCGGGTTTTTGACGGGAAATATGCAACTAATGAAAAACTGTTTTTT. The chain recombines TRBV7-6 with TRBJ1-4, with D unclear. Germline V gene lookup returns CDR1 SGHVS and CDR2 FNYEAQ. Trimming stripped 5 bases from V and 0 bases from J, with 25 bases between. The CDR3 is 20 residues long.

The chain recombines TRBV10-1 with TRBJ2-3, with TRBD2 matching over 8 bases. Germline V gene lookup returns CDR1 WNHNN and CDR2 SYGVQD (reference sequence). The V segment lost 3 bases and the J segment 1 base; nucleotides outside the gene matches: 3. CDR3 length equals 15 residues. The DNA of the CDR3 is TGCGCCAGCAGTGATGCGACTAGCGGCACAGATACGCAGTATTTT. Encoded protein: CASSDATSGTDTQYF.

The chain carries TRBV5-4 and TRBJ1-2; 8 bases map to TRBD1. Per the germline V gene, CDR1 is SGHNT and CDR2 is YYREEE (reference sequence). CDR3 size: 13 residues. V lost 5 bases to trimming and J lost 8 bases; unmatched junction nucleotides: 8. In DNA form, the CDR3 reads TGTGCCAGCAGACCGGACAGGGACCGAGGCTACACCTTC. Its protein is CASRPDRDRGYTF.

The CDR3 region has the DNA TGTGCCAGCAGTTACGGGGGGGCGGGTTACAATGAGCAGTTCTTC. Protein sequence: CASSYGGAGYNEQFF. The V gene is TRBV6-5, the J gene TRBJ2-1; D is perhaps TRBD2 (7 bases). Trimming cost V 2 bases and J 4 bases, with 12 bases left between them. From germline, CDR1 is MNHEY and CDR2 SVGAGI. This CDR3 spans 15 amino acids.

The rearrangement joins TRBV2 to TRBJ1-5, with 7 bases that match TRBD1. CDR1 is SNHLY and CDR2 is FYNNEI in the germline V gene. The CDR3 is 16 amino acids. J lost 0 bases, V lost 5 bases, and 7 bases had no gene match. The CDR3, as DNA: TGTGCCAGCAGTCGGGACAGATCCTATAGCAATCAGCCCCAGCATTTT. Protein: CASSRDRSYSNQPQHF.

This rearrangement joins TRBV5-1 to TRBJ2-3, with TRBD1 identical over 12 bases. Per germline, CDR1 SGHRS and CDR2 YFSETQ. This CDR3 is built from 19 residues. Unmatched junction bases numbered 16, after V lost 0 bases and J lost 8 bases. For the CDR3, the DNA is TGCGCCAGCAGCTTGGAGGGACAGGGGGCTACGACCTCACAGATTACGCAGTATTTT. Translating gives CASSLEGQGATTSQITQYF.

The V call is TRBV18, the J call TRBJ2-7, with D perhaps assigned TRBD1 or TRBD2 (5 bases each). Germline assignment: CDR1 KGHSH and CDR2 LQKENI. Trimming took off 4 bases at V and 0 bases at J, with 16 bases between the two ends. This CDR3 spans 16 amino acids. The CDR3 reads CASSLSGTELSYEQYF. For the CDR3, the DNA is TGTGCCAGCTCACTTTCCGGGACGGAACTCTCCTACGAGCAGTACTTC.